These T cell receptor beta chains were read from a single sample in a study of blood T cell repertoires in COVID-19. Sequencing used immunoSEQ multiplex PCR; TCRdb keeps in-frame clones, though not all of them. The profile shows 100,000 to 150,000 clones, around three quarters of them singletons. The sample comprised peripheral blood. The receptors derive from a man aged 40-55 years with active or convalescent COVID-19. CDR3s leave out the opening cysteine and the closing phenylalanine or tryptophan. A D gene is named only where the DNA matches it firmly. Where a row states a size, it is once, few, many or the class of an expanded clone; other rows omit it.

- 11 - TRBJ1-1 TRBV2 ASRGQVNTEAF
- 12 TRBD2 TRBJ2-7 TRBV7-9 ASSTGLAGDEQY
- 11 TRBD1 TRBJ1-5 TRBV30 AWSITGDQPQH
- 13 TRBD1 TRBJ1-2 TRBV6-5 ASFPKGTGRDGYT
- 11 - TRBJ1-2 TRBV7-2 ASSSTRQTGYT
- 16 - TRBJ2-2 TRBV15 ATSRSGYPGLNTGELF
- 12 TRBD1 TRBJ1-1 TRBV29-1 SVTTGVENTEAF
- 12 - TRBJ1-5 TRBV28 ASSKQGRYQPQH
- 13 TRBD1 TRBJ2-2 TRBV5-1 ASSPTGRGTGELF
- 13 TRBD1 TRBJ1-1 TRBV5-4 ASSFGQGAATEAF
once 12 - TRBJ1-1 TRBV4-1 ASSLLGEEAEAF
- 12 - TRBJ1-3 TRBV25-1 ASSEPSVGNTIY
- 11 - TRBJ1-2 TRBV19 ASSPEGYYGYT
- 14 TRBD1 TRBJ1-4 TRBV6-4 ASSPGTGPGEEKLF
- 12 - TRBJ2-5 TRBV5-6 ASSLGSRQETQY
once 13 TRBD2 TRBJ2-1 TRBV4-3 ASSRSGGSYNEQF
- 10 - TRBJ2-2 TRBV30 AWAGNTGELF
- 16 - TRBJ1-5 TRBV7-6 ASSFLSSGHFSNQPQH
- 10 TRBD2 TRBJ2-5 TRBV30 AWRGGEETQY
- 12 TRBD2 TRBJ2-1 TRBV19 ASSIQREIDEQF
- 12 TRBD2 TRBJ2-1 TRBV5-1 ASSSRLASNEQF
- 13 - TRBJ2-1 TRBV5-1 ASSFRGASYNEQF
- 11 TRBD1 TRBJ1-1 TRBV5-1 ASSAQGYTEAF
- 12 - TRBJ1-2 TRBV7-8 ASSDLMGFYGYT
- 10 TRBD1 TRBJ1-2 TRBV7-2 ATAPTGYGYT
- 12 - TRBJ1-1 TRBV7-2 ASSPHSLNTEAF
- 12 - TRBJ1-4 TRBV6-6 ASTQTGLNEKLF
- 13 TRBD1 TRBJ2-3 TRBV28 ASSSRTGSTDTQY
- 13 TRBD1 TRBJ1-1 TRBV5-6 ASSRTGTGVLGAF
- 13 TRBD2 TRBJ2-7 TRBV6-4 ASSDSPSGSYEQY
few 13 TRBD1 TRBJ1-2 TRBV11-2 ASSFNRGYNYGYT
- 13 TRBD1 TRBJ1-6 TRBV6-5 ASSSLQGDNSPLH
few 13 TRBD1 TRBJ1-5 TRBV19 ATHGLGGSSQPQH
- 14 - TRBJ2-2 TRBV5-6 ASSTYGLDITGELF
- 12 - TRBJ1-6 TRBV30 AWRIGRNNSPLH
- 14 - TRBJ1-2 TRBV4-2 ASSQTGQGWVSGYT
- 11 - TRBJ1-1 TRBV20-1 SASQGMNTEAF
- 13 TRBD2 TRBJ2-1 TRBV5-1 ASSSAGGIYNEQF
- 13 - TRBJ1-3 TRBV9 ASSVGGGSGNTIY
- 11 - TRBJ1-4 TRBV5-1 ASRGSNYEKLF
- 13 TRBD2 TRBJ2-7 TRBV11-2 ASSLTSGGPYEQY
few 15 - TRBJ2-1 TRBV28 ASRDSGLRSSYNEQF
- 13 TRBD1 TRBJ1-5 TRBV2 ASRGGQGPNQPQH
few 13 - TRBJ1-3 TRBV28 ASSLGPPSGNTIY
- 10 - TRBJ1-1 TRBV27 ASSLQTGEAF
- 13 - TRBJ1-1 TRBV15 ATSLQRDRGREAF
- 14 - TRBJ1-3 TRBV13 ASSQSTGDSGNTIY
once 11 - TRBJ2-7 TRBV5-5 ASSLYRENEQY
- 12 - TRBJ1-4 TRBV2 ASSPQGGGEKLF
many 11 - TRBJ2-7 TRBV11-3 ASSTPGHPEQY
- 13 - TRBJ1-2 TRBV6-1 ASSEAGAGFYGYT
few 11 - TRBJ2-3 TRBV30 AWGYFGADTQY
- 14 TRBD1 TRBJ1-5 TRBV11-2 ASSLTGTGGNQPQH
- 13 TRBD1 TRBJ1-5 TRBV6-1 ASSERGQGNQPQH
- 17 - TRBJ2-3 TRBV27 ASSLPPRPLRLGTDTQY
- 15 TRBD1 TRBJ1-1 TRBV6-2/TRBV6-3 ASSYHTGAGQGTEAF
- 11 TRBD2 TRBJ2-1 TRBV28 ASRGGYRGEQF
- 10 - TRBJ1-1 TRBV6-5 ASSSMNTEAF
- 11 TRBD2 TRBJ2-7 TRBV7-2 ASSLARGGYKR
- 13 TRBD2 TRBJ2-7 TRBV11-2 ASSLIAGVPYEQY